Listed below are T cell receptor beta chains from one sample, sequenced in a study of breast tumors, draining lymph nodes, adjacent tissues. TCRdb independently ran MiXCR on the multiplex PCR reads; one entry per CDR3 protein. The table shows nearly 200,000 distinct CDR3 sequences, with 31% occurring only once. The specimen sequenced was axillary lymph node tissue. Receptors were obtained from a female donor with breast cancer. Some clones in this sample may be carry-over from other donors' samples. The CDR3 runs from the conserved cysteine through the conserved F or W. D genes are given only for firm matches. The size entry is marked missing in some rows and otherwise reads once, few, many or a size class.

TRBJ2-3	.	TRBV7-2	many	TGTGCCAGCAGCTTAGAATATGGGGAAGATACGCAGTATTTT	CASSLEYGEDTQYF
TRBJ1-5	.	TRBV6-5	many	TGTGCCAGCAACCCTTGGGCGACCGATCAGCCCCAGCATTTT	CASNPWATDQPQHF
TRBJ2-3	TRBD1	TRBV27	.	TGTGCCAGCAGCAACGGTGGGACAGGGGGGACAGATACGCAGTATTTT	CASSNGGTGGTDTQYF
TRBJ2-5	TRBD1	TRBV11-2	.	TGTGCCAGCAGCTTAGAATGGACAGGGCGCCTCGAAGAGACCCAGTACTTC	CASSLEWTGRLEETQYF
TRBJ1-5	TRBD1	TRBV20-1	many	TGCAGTGCTAGAAGGGCAGGGGGACAGCCCCAGCATTTT	CSARRAGGQPQHF
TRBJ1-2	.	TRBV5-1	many	TGCGCCAGCAGCTTGGTACCGGGGCCGGACCACTATGGCTACACCTTC	CASSLVPGPDHYGYTF
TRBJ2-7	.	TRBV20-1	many	TGCAGTGCCTCCCCGACACCAAGCTCCTACGAGCAGTACTTC	CSASPTPSSYEQYF
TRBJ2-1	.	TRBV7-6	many	TGTGCCAGCAGCCATCGGGACACCCCCTACAATGAGCAGTTCTTC	CASSHRDTPYNEQFF
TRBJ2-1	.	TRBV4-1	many	TGCGCCAGCAGCCAAGAGGGAAATGAGCAGTTCTTC	CASSQEGNEQFF
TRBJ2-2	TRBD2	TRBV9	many	TGTGCCAGCAGCGTAGCGACGGGGGGGCACGGCGGGGAGCTGTTTTTT	CASSVATGGHGGELFF
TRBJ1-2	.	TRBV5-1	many	TGCGCCAGCAGCTTAGGACAGTCTGATGACTACACCTTC	CASSLGQSDDYTF
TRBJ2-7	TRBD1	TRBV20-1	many	TGCAGTGCTAGAGATCGGGCAGGGGGCCGCTACGAGCAGTACTTC	CSARDRAGGRYEQYF
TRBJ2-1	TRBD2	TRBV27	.	TGTGCCAGCAGTTTATGGGAGCGGGATTGGGACGGCTCCTACAATGAGCAGTTCTTC	CASSLWERDWDGSYNEQFF
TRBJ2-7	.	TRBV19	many	TGTGCCAGTAGTCCCCAACAGGGCGGGGGATACGAGCAGTACTTC	CASSPQQGGGYEQYF
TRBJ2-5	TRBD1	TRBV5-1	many	TGCGCCAGCAGCTATGGACAGGGGCGACAAGAGACCCAGTACTTC	CASSYGQGRQETQYF
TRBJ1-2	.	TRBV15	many	TGTGCCACCAGCAGGGATCCCATGTCTAACTATGGCTACACCTTC	CATSRDPMSNYGYTF
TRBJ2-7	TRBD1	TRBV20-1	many	TGCAGTGCTAGAGATCTAGGACAGGGATTGAGCTACGAGCAGTACTTC	CSARDLGQGLSYEQYF
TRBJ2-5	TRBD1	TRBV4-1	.	TGCGCCAGCAGCCAAGGTGGGGCAGGGGGAGATCAGCCCCAGTACTTC	CASSQGGAGGDQPQYF
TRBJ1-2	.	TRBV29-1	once	TGCAGCGCTGGTACGAGCGACTATGGCTACACCTTC	CSAGTSDYGYTF
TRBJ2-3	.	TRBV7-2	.	TGTGCCAGCAGCTTAGGATGGGGCACAGATACGCAGTATTTT	CASSLGWGTDTQYF
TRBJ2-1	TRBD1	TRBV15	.	TGTGCCACCAGCTTGGTCAGGGGGCTCATGGAGGAGCAGTTCTTC	CATSLVRGLMEEQFF
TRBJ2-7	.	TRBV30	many	TGTGCCTGGAGGAAGGGTTTAGCCGAGCAGTACTTC	CAWRKGLAEQYF
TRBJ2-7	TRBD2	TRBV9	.	TGTGCCAGCAGCCCTGGGGGGGGGTGGCTTTACGAGCAGTACTTC	CASSPGGGWLYEQYF
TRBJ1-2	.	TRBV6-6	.	TGTGCCAGCAGTCACGATAGACAGTCTCGCGGGGCCTTC	CASSHDRQSRGAF
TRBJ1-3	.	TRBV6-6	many	TGTGCCAGCAGCGCCCCTGGGGTGAGCTCTGGAAACACCATATATTTT	CASSAPGVSSGNTIYF
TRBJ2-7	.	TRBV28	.	TGTGCCAGCAGTTTCAGTAGCGGCTACGAGCAGTACTTC	CASSFSSGYEQYF
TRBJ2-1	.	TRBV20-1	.	TGCAGTGCTAGAGACTCCTTAGGGGAGGATGAGCAGTTCTTC	CSARDSLGEDEQFF
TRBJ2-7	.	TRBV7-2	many	TGTGCCAGCAGCTTAGCCCGGGCTACCTACGAGCAGTACTTC	CASSLARATYEQYF
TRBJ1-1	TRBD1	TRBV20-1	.	TGCAGTGCAGCAGGGGGGAACACTGAAGCTTTCTTT	CSAAGGNTEAFF
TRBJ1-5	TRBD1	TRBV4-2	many	TGTGCCAGCAGCCAAGGGGGACAGGGTGATCAGCCCCAGCATTTT	CASSQGGQGDQPQHF
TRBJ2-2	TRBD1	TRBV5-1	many	TGCGCCAGCAGCTTGGCCCCCGGCACAGGGGGCCGAACGGCCGGGGAGCTGTTTTTT	CASSLAPGTGGRTAGELFF
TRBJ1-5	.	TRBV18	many	TGTGCCAGCTCAAGGACAGAGAGCAATCAGCCCCAGCATTTT	CASSRTESNQPQHF
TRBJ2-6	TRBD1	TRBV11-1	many	TGTGCCAGCAGCTGGGGACAGACCCTTTCGGGGGCCAACGTCCTGACTTTC	CASSWGQTLSGANVLTF
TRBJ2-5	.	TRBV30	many	TGTGCCTGGAGTGTACTTGGTTTGGGGACCCAGTACTTC	CAWSVLGLGTQYF
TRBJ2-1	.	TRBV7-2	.	TGTGCCAGTCCCCCCCCCCCTAGCTGTCGGTTCTTC	CASPPPPSCRFF
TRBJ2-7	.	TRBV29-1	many	TGCAGCGCATCATGGGGGGAGTACGAGCAGTACTTC	CSASWGEYEQYF
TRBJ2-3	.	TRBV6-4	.	TGTGCCAGCAGTCACGACTGGGGGTCAGATACGCAGTATTTT	CASSHDWGSDTQYF
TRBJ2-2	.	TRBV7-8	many	TGTGCCAGCAGCAACGGACCTGGGGAGCTGTTTTTT	CASSNGPGELFF
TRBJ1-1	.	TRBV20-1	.	TGCAGTGCTGGGAGGAATAGGGACACTGCAGCTTTCTTT	CSAGRNRDTAAFF
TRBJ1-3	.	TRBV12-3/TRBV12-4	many	TGTGCCAGCAGTTTTGGGGGTACTGGAAACACCATATATTTT	CASSFGGTGNTIYF
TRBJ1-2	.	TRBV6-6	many	TGTGCCAGCAGTCACTCGACGGAAGGGGATGGCTACACCTTC	CASSHSTEGDGYTF
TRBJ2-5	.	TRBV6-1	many	TGTGCCAGCAGTTCCCAACTAGCAGGGGAGACCCAGTACTTC	CASSSQLAGETQYF
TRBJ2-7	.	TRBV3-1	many	TGTGCCAGCAGCCCGAGGGGCTACGAGCAGTACTTC	CASSPRGYEQYF
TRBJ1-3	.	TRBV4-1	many	TGCGCCAGCAGCCAAAGCCGTTCGGCAGATGGAAACACCATATATTTT	CASSQSRSADGNTIYF
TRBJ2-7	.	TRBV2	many	TGTGCCAGCAGCCTCCGGGACGGCAGCTCCTACGAGCAGTACTTC	CASSLRDGSSYEQYF
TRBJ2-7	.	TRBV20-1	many	TGCAGTGCTAGAGTAAAGGGATCCTCCACGATCCTTTACGAGCAGTACTTC	CSARVKGSSTILYEQYF
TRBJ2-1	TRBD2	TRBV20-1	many	TGCAGTGCTAGTATTAGCGGGAGGGATGAGCAGTTCTTC	CSASISGRDEQFF
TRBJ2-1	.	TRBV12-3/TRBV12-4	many	TGTGCCAGCAGTTTAGCGCAGGTGGGTGAGCAGTTCTTC	CASSLAQVGEQFF
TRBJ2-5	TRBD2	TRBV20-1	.	TGCAGTGCTAGAGAGGCTAGCGGGGGGGTAGAGACCCAGTACTTC	CSAREASGGVETQYF
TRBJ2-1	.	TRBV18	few	TGTGCCAGCTCACCTTCAGGGTCTAACAATGAGCAGTTCTTC	CASSPSGSNNEQFF
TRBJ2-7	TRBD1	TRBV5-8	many	TGTGCCAGCAGCTTGCGGGCAGGGGGCGAATCCTACGAGCAGTACTTC	CASSLRAGGESYEQYF
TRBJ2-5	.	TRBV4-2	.	TGTGCCAGCAGCCAAGCTGGGCTGCAAGAGACCCAGTACTTC	CASSQAGLQETQYF
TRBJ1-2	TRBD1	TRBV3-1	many	TGTGCCAGCAGCCCGGGGACAGCCTTTTCTAACTATGGCTACACCTTC	CASSPGTAFSNYGYTF
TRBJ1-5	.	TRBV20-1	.	TGCAGTGCTAGAGATCCCGGGGGGGAGACCCAGCATTTT	CSARDPGGETQHF
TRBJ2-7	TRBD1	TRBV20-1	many	TGCAGTGCTAGAGATAAACAGGGGGTCTACGAGCAGTACTTC	CSARDKQGVYEQYF
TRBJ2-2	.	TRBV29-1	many	TGCAGCGTTGTTGGAAGCACCGGGGAGCTGTTTTTT	CSVVGSTGELFF
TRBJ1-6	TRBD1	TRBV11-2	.	TGTGCCAGCAGCTCCACAGGGGTTCTGGTTCGTGGATCACCCCTCCACTTT	CASSSTGVLVRGSPLHF
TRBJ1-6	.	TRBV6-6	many	TGTGCCAGCGGAGACAGAGATAATTCACCCCTCCACTTT	CASGDRDNSPLHF
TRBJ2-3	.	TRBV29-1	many	TGCAGCGCCGCCGGGGGAACAGATACGCAGTATTTT	CSAAGGTDTQYF
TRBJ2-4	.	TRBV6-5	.	TGTGCCAGCAGTCACTCTGCAGGAGCAACCAAAAACATTCAGTACTTC	CASSHSAGATKNIQYF